Listed below are T cell receptor beta chains from one sample, sequenced in a study of blood T cell repertoires in COVID-19. The method was immunoSEQ multiplex PCR; TCRdb's version includes in-frame clones alone and lacks a portion of them. The table records about 180,000 clones, 79% of them present only once. Sequencing was performed on peripheral blood. The receptors shown here come from a woman aged 60-75 years with COVID-19, enrolled during active disease. Each CDR3 is given with its conserved first and last residue. D genes are given only for firm matches. Clone size is given for some rows only: seen once, a few or many times, or a class if the clone is expanded.

j_call: TRBJ1-1
v_call: TRBV6-4
d_call: NA
clone_size: NA
cdr3_nt: TGTGCCAGCAGACCGACAGGAGATAACACTGAAGCTTTCTTT
cdr3_aa: CASRPTGDNTEAFF

j_call: TRBJ1-5
v_call: TRBV24-1
d_call: NA
clone_size: NA
cdr3_nt: TGTGCCACCAGTGAGGCAGGGGACAATCAGCCCCAGCATTTT
cdr3_aa: CATSEAGDNQPQHF

j_call: TRBJ2-1
v_call: TRBV27
d_call: TRBD2
clone_size: NA
cdr3_nt: TGTGCCAGCAGTCCGCTTCCGGGGGGGGGAGTCCGGAATGAGCAGTTCTTC
cdr3_aa: CASSPLPGGGVRNEQFF

j_call: TRBJ2-7
v_call: TRBV28
d_call: NA
clone_size: NA
cdr3_nt: TGTGCCAGCAGTCAGGGGTTCTCCTACGAGCAGTACTTC
cdr3_aa: CASSQGFSYEQYF

j_call: TRBJ1-4
v_call: TRBV2
d_call: NA
clone_size: NA
cdr3_nt: TGTGCCAGCAGTGAAGGCGTCTGGGAAAAACTGTTTTTT
cdr3_aa: CASSEGVWEKLFF

j_call: TRBJ1-2
v_call: TRBV5-4
d_call: TRBD1
clone_size: NA
cdr3_nt: TGTGCCAGCAGCCCCCGGGACAGCTATGGCTACACCTTC
cdr3_aa: CASSPRDSYGYTF

j_call: TRBJ1-1
v_call: TRBV24-1
d_call: NA
clone_size: NA
cdr3_nt: TGTGCCACCAGTGAGGGGGGTATTGAAGCTTTCTTT
cdr3_aa: CATSEGGIEAFF

j_call: TRBJ1-5
v_call: TRBV19
d_call: NA
clone_size: NA
cdr3_nt: TGTGCCAGTAGTATAGCCAGGGAGGGTCAGCCCCAGCATTTT
cdr3_aa: CASSIAREGQPQHF

j_call: TRBJ1-1
v_call: TRBV28
d_call: NA
clone_size: NA
cdr3_nt: TGTGCCAGCAGTCCCCCGGGCAGGGCGAGAACTGAAGCTTTCTTT
cdr3_aa: CASSPPGRARTEAFF

j_call: TRBJ1-6
v_call: TRBV27
d_call: NA
clone_size: few
cdr3_nt: TGTGCCAGCAGTTACTACGGGGGTAATTCACCCCTCCACTTT
cdr3_aa: CASSYYGGNSPLHF

j_call: TRBJ1-2
v_call: TRBV19
d_call: NA
clone_size: NA
cdr3_nt: TGTGCCAGTAGTTTTCACAGACGTTTGAACTATGGCTACACCTTC
cdr3_aa: CASSFHRRLNYGYTF

j_call: TRBJ1-1
v_call: TRBV7-9
d_call: NA
clone_size: NA
cdr3_nt: TGTGCCAGCAGCTTTGCGACCGGAGGACCGCTGAACACTGAAGCTTTCTTT
cdr3_aa: CASSFATGGPLNTEAFF

j_call: TRBJ1-3
v_call: TRBV28
d_call: NA
clone_size: many
cdr3_nt: TGTGCCAGCAGGCCCAGGGGTTGGGTGCAAAGCGGAAACACCATATATTTT
cdr3_aa: CASRPRGWVQSGNTIYF

j_call: TRBJ2-3
v_call: TRBV5-4
d_call: NA
clone_size: NA
cdr3_nt: TGTGCCAGCAGCTCTTTCAGGGACACAGATACGCAGTATTTT
cdr3_aa: CASSSFRDTDTQYF

j_call: TRBJ1-2
v_call: TRBV20-1
d_call: TRBD1
clone_size: NA
cdr3_nt: TGCAGTCGTGACAGGGGAGATGGCTACACCTTC
cdr3_aa: CSRDRGDGYTF

j_call: TRBJ1-5
v_call: TRBV7-2
d_call: NA
clone_size: once
cdr3_nt: TGTGCCAGCAGCTTGTCCGGGTTGCCTCAGCCCCAGCATTTT
cdr3_aa: CASSLSGLPQPQHF

j_call: TRBJ1-1
v_call: TRBV18
d_call: NA
clone_size: NA
cdr3_nt: TGTGCCAGCTCACCAGAGATGAACACTGAAGCTTTCTTT
cdr3_aa: CASSPEMNTEAFF

j_call: TRBJ1-4
v_call: TRBV2
d_call: TRBD1
clone_size: NA
cdr3_nt: TGTGCCAGCAGGAGGGACAGGGAGGCAACTAATGAAAAACTGTTTTTT
cdr3_aa: CASRRDREATNEKLFF

j_call: TRBJ2-7
v_call: TRBV4-3
d_call: NA
clone_size: few
cdr3_nt: TGCGCCAGCAGCCAAGGACACAGGGAGAACGAGCAGTACTTC
cdr3_aa: CASSQGHRENEQYF

j_call: TRBJ1-3
v_call: TRBV5-6
d_call: NA
clone_size: NA
cdr3_nt: TGTGCCAGCAGTGCGGGCCAATTCTCTGGAAACACCATATATTTT
cdr3_aa: CASSAGQFSGNTIYF